The 5 T cell receptor beta chains below come from one sample, sequenced in a study of shared clonotypes between healthy human individuals. Measured with immunoSEQ multiplex PCR; TCRdb has only the in-frame clones, and not every one. The repertoire includes 2 million to 3 million clones, 80% to 95% of them detected once, and more than 0.35% sits in the top ten. Sequencing used naive CD4+ T cells from PBMCs. Subset of the sample: CD45RA+ positively selected. These receptors were taken from a man between 18 and 35 years old in good health. Some clones in this sample may be carry-over from other donors' samples.

The chain recombines TRBV6-1 with TRBJ1-1; D gene unclear. The V gene lost 4 bases and the J gene lost 0 bases, with 6 bases spanning the gap. CDR3 length: 13 residues. Germline-derived CDR1 and CDR2 are MNHNS and SASEGT. The CDR3 bases are TGTGCCAGCAGTGCCATTATGAACACTGAAGCTTTCTTT. It yields the protein CASSAIMNTEAFF.

The rearrangement links TRBV19 to TRBJ2-7, with 8 nucleotides matching TRBD1. V lost 4 bases to trimming and J lost 1 base; unmatched junction nucleotides: 6. Germline V gives CDR1 LNHDA, CDR2 SQIVND (reference sequence). CDR3 length: 15 amino acids. DNA for the CDR3: TGTGCCAGTAGTACCACGTGGACAGGGTCCTACGAGCAGTACTTC. This codes for CASSTTWTGSYEQYF.

The rearrangement uses TRBV2 and TRBJ1-5, with D possibly being TRBD1 (6 bases). Trimming pared 7 bases from V and 7 bases from J, leaving 11 bases between. CDR3 length: 12 amino acids. From germline, CDR1 is SNHLY and CDR2 FYNNEI. The CDR3: CASMGTGQPQHF. CDR3 DNA: TGTGCCAGCATGGGTACAGGGCAGCCCCAGCATTTT.

This chain uses TRBV9 with TRBJ2-7; D is uncertain. CDR1 and CDR2 (germline): SGDLS, YYNGEE. Trimming stripped 0 bases from V and 3 bases from J, with 13 bases between. There are 15 residues in the CDR3. CDR3 protein: CASSVAGTARYEQYF. The CDR3 coding sequence is TGTGCCAGCAGCGTAGCTGGTACTGCTCGCTACGAGCAGTACTTC.

The chain carries TRBV5-1 and TRBJ2-7; 13 bases match TRBD2. Losses at the gene ends were 3 bases for V and 7 bases for J; bases not matched to a gene: 19. Germline V CDR1 and CDR2: SGHRS, YFSETQ. This CDR3 has 19 residues. CDR3 bases: TGCGCCAGCAGCTACGCAACCTCAAGACTAGCGGGGGGACTTGAAGAGCAGTACTTC. It is translated as CASSYATSRLAGGLEEQYF.